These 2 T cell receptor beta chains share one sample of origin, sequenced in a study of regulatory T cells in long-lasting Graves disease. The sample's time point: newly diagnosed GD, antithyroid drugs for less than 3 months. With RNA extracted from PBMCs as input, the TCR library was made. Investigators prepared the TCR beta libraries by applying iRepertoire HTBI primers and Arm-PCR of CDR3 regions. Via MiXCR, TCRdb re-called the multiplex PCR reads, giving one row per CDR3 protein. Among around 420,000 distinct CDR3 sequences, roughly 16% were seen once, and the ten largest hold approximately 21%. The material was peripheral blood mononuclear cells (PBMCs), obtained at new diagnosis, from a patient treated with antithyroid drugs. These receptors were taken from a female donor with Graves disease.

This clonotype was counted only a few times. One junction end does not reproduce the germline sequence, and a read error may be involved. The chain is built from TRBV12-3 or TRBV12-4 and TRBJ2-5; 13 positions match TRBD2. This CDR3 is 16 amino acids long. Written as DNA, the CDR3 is TGTGCCAGCAGTCGAAAACTAGCGGGGGGGCAAGAGACCCAGTGCTTC. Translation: CASSRKLAGGQETQCF.

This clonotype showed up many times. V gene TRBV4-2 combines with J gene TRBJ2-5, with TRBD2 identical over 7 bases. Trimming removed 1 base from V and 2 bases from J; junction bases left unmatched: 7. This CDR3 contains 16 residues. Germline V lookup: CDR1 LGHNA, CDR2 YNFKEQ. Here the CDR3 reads CASSQVGAGKQETQYF. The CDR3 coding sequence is TGTGCCAGCAGCCAAGTAGGAGCGGGGAAACAAGAGACCCAGTACTTC.